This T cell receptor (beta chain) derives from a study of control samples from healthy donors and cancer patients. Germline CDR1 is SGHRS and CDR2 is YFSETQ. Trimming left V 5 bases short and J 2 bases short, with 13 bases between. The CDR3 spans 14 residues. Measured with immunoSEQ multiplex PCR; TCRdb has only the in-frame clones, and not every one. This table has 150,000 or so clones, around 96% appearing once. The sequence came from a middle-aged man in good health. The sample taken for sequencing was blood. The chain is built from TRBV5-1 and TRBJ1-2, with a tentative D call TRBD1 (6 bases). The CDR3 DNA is TGCGCCAGCAGAGGGGGGGACCTAAACTATGGCTACACCTTC. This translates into CASRGGDLNYGYTF.